The clone carrying this TCR beta chain was detected a few times. As yet, its antigen is unknown. This sample was taken from a study of T-cell memory formation after mild COVID-19. The study, taken as a whole, reports: Shrinking CD4+ clones resided mostly in CM and EM, and CD8+ ones in EMRA. Later expanders leaned CD4+, whereas day 15 to 85 contracting clones were balanced CD4/CD8.

The V gene lost 7 bases and the J gene lost 1 base, with 10 bases spanning the gap. This CDR3 is 13 amino acids long. From the 5' RACE reads, TCRdb called clonotypes with MiXCR, one entry per CDR3 protein. The sample holds about 390,000 distinct CDR3 sequences, under 25% seen once. This chain links TRBV12-3 or TRBV12-4 with TRBJ1-1, with D unresolved. The sequencing input was PBMCs or a T cell subset sorted from them (not recorded which). The receptor's source is an adult woman who had mild COVID-19 (a few samples of this study predate the infection). Cell type and time point are not known. Here the CDR3 DNA reads TGTGCCAGCACCTATTTGGGGAACACTGAAGCTTTCTTT. The encoded protein is CASTYLGNTEAFF.